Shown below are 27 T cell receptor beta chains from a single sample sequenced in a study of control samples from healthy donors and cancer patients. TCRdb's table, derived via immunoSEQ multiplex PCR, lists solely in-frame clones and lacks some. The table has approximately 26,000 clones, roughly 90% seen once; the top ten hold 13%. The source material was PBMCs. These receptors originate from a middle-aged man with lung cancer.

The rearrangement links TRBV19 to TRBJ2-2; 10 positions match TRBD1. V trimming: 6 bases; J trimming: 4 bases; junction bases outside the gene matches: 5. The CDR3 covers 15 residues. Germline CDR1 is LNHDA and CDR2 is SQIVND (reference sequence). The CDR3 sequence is CASRATGGITGELFF. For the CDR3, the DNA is TGTGCCAGTAGAGCGACAGGGGGCATCACCGGGGAGCTGTTTTTT.

CDR3 bases: TGTGCCAGCATTGGAGCCCCAGGGGTGAACACTGAAGCTTTCTTT. It encodes CASIGAPGVNTEAFF. The rearrangement links TRBV6-6 to TRBJ1-1; a weak D match, TRBD1 (6 bases). CDR3 length: 15 residues. Looked up from germline, CDR1 is MNHNY and CDR2 is SVGAGI (reference sequence). Trimming took 7 bases from V and 0 from J, leaving 15 bases between them.

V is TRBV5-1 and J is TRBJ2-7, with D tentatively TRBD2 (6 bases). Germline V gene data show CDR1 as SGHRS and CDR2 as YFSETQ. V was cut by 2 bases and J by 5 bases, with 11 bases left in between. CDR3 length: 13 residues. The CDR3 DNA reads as TGCGCCAGCAGCTTCGGGGGTTCAGACGAGCAGTACTTC. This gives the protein CASSFGGSDEQYF.

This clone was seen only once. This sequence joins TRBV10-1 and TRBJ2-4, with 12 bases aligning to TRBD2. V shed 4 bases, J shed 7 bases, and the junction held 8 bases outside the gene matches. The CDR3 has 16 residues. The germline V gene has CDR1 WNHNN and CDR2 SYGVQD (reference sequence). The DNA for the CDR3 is TGCGCCAGCAGTGGGCCTCTAGCGGGGGGGAGTAACATTCAGTACTTC. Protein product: CASSGPLAGGSNIQYF.

The CDR3 is CASSQVEGPREEKLFF. The DNA for the CDR3 is TGCGCCAGCAGCCAAGTCGAGGGCCCCAGGGAGGAAAAACTGTTTTTT. The J gene is TRBJ1-4, the V gene TRBV4-1; the D gene is possibly TRBD1 (5 bases). The germline V and J ends were trimmed by 1 base and 8 bases, with 17 bases remaining between them. This CDR3 is built from 16 residues. Germline CDR1 MGHRA, CDR2 YSYEKL.

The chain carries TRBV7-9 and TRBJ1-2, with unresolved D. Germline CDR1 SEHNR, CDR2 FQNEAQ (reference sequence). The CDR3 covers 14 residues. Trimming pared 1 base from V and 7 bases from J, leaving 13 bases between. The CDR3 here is CASSLESGLGGYTF. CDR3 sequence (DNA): TGTGCCAGCAGCTTAGAGTCTGGGCTCGGTGGCTACACCTTC.

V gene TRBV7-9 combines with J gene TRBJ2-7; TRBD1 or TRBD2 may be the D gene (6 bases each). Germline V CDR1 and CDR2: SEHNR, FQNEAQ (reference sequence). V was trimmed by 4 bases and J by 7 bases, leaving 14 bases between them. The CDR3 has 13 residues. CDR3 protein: CASSSSGAGEQYF. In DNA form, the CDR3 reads TGTGCCAGCAGCTCATCAGGGGCGGGGGAGCAGTACTTC.

The chain's CDR3 is CASSPYRDSQNQETQYF. CDR3 sequence (DNA): TGTGCCAGCAGCCCTTACCGGGACAGCCAGAACCAAGAGACCCAGTACTTC. V usage is TRBV9 and J usage is TRBJ2-5, with TRBD1 identical over 7 bases. Germline V gene data show CDR1 as SGDLS and CDR2 as YYNGEE. V shed 4 bases, J shed 0 bases, and the junction held 12 bases outside the gene matches. The CDR3 extends over 17 amino acids. Based on the CDR3 plus reference TRBV9 and TRBJ2-5, the full variable domain is DSGVTQTPKHLITATGQRVTLRCSPRSGDLSVYWYQQSLDQGLQFLIQYYNGEERAKGNILERFSAQQFPDLHSELNLSSLELGDSALYFCASSPYRDSQNQETQYFGPGTRLLVL.

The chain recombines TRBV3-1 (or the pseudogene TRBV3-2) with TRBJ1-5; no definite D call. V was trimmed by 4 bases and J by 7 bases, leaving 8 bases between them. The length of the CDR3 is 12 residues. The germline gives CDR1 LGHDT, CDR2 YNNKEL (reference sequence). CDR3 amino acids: CASSPAGQPQHF. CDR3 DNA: TGTGCCAGCAGCCCAGCGGGACAGCCCCAGCATTTT.

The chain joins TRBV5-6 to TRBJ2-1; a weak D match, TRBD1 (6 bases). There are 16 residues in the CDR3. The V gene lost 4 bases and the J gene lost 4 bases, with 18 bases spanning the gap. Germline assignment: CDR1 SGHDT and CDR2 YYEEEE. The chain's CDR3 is CASSLRTVSIYNEQFF. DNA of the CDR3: TGTGCCAGCAGCCTCCGGACAGTGAGTATATACAATGAGCAGTTCTTC.

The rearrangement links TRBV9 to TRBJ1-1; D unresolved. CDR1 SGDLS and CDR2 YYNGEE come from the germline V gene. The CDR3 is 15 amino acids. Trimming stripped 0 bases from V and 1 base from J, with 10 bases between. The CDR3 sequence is CASSVDQAPNTEAFF. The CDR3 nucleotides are TGTGCCAGCAGCGTAGATCAGGCGCCGAACACTGAAGCTTTCTTT. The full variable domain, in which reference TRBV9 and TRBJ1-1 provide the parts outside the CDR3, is DSGVTQTPKHLITATGQRVTLRCSPRSGDLSVYWYQQSLDQGLQFLIQYYNGEERAKGNILERFSAQQFPDLHSELNLSSLELGDSALYFCASSVDQAPNTEAFFGQGTRLTVV.

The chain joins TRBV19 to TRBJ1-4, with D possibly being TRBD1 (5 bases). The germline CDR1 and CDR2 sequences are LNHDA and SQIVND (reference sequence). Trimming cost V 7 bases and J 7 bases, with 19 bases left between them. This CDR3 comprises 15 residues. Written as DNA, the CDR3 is TGTGCCAGTATTACTCGTCCCGAAACAGGTGAAAAACTGTTTTTT. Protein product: CASITRPETGEKLFF.

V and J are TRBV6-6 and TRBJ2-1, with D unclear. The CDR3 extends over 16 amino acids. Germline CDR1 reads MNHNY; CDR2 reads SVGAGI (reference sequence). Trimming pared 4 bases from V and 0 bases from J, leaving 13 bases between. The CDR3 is CASSSGHVSSYNEQFF. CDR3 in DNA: TGTGCCAGCAGTTCTGGGCACGTGAGCTCCTACAATGAGCAGTTCTTC.

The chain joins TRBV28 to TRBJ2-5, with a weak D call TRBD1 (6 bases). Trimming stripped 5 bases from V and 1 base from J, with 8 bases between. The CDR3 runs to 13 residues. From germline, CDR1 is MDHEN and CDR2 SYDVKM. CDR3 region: CASSVDSQETQYF. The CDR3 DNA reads TGTGCCAGCAGTGTGGACAGCCAAGAGACCCAGTACTTC.

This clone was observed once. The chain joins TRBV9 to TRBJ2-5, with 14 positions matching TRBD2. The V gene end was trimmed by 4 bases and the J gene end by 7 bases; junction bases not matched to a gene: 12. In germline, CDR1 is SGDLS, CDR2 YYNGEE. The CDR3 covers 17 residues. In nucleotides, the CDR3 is TGTGCCAGCAGCCCCACAACCGGGACTAGCGGGGGTTGGACCCAGTACTTC. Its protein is CASSPTTGTSGGWTQYF.

The CDR3 sequence: CASSAPTGVRTDTQYF. Here the CDR3 DNA reads TGTGCCAGCAGCGCCCCGACAGGGGTTCGCACAGATACGCAGTATTTT. The J gene is TRBJ2-3, the V gene TRBV7-2, with TRBD1 matching over 8 bases. The CDR3 is 16 amino acids. Germline V CDR1 and CDR2: SGHTA, FQGNSA. The V segment lost 5 bases and the J segment 1 base; nucleotides outside the gene matches: 8.

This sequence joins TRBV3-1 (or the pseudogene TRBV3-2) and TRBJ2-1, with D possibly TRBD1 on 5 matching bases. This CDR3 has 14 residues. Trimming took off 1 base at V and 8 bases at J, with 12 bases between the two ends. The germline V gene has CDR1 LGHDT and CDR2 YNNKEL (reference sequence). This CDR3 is CASSQVQGGYEQFF. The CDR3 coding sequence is TGTGCCAGCAGCCAAGTTCAGGGTGGCTATGAGCAGTTCTTC.

This CDR3 reads CASKSLRAGAEAFF. The CDR3, as DNA: TGTGCCAGCAAATCCCTCCGGGCAGGGGCTGAAGCTTTCTTT. The chain joins TRBV2 to TRBJ1-1, with D perhaps matching TRBD1 (6 bases). The V end lost 7 bases, the J end lost 6 bases, and 18 bases lay between the germline ends. The CDR3 is 14 amino acids. CDR1 and CDR2 from the germline V gene are SNHLY and FYNNEI.

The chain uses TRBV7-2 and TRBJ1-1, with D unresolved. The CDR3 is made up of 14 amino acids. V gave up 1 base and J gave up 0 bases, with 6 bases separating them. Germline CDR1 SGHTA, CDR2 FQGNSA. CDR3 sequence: CASSLGQLNTEAFF. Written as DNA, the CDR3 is TGTGCCAGCAGCTTAGGCCAGCTGAACACTGAAGCTTTCTTT.

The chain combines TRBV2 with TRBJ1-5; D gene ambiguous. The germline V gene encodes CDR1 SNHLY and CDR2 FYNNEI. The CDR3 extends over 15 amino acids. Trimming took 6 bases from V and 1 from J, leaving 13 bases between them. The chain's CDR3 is CASRAVTISNQPQHF. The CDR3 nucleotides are TGTGCCAGCAGAGCCGTTACCATAAGCAATCAGCCCCAGCATTTT. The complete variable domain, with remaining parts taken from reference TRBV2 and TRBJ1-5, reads EPEVTQTPSHQVTQMGQEVILRCVPISNHLYFYWYRQILGQKVEFLVSFYNNEISEKSEIFDDQFSVERPDGSNFTLKIRSTKLEDSAMYFCASRAVTISNQPQHFGDGTRLSIL.

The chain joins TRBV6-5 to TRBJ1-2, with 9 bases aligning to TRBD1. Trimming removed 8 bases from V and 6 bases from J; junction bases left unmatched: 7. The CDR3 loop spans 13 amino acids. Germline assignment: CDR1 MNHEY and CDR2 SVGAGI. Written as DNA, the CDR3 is TGTGCCAGCTGGACAGGGGTTGTCCATGGCTACACCTTC. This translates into CASWTGVVHGYTF.

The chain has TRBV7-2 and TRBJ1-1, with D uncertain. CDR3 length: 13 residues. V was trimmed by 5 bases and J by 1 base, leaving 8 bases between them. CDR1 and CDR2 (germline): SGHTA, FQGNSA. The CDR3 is CASSTGKNTEAFF. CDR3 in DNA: TGTGCCAGCAGCACTGGGAAGAACACTGAAGCTTTCTTT.

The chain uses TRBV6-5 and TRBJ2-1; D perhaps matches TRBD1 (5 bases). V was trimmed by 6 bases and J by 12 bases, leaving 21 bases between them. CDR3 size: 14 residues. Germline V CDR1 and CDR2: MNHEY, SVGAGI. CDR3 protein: CASRTRQFGPGQFF. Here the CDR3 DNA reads TGTGCCAGCAGAACCCGACAGTTTGGCCCTGGGCAGTTCTTC.

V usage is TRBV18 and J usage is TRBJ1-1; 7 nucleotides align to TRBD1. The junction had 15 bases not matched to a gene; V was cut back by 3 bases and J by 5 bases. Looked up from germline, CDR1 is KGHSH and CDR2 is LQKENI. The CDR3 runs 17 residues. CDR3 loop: CASSPLNTGTVGTEAFF. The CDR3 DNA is TGTGCCAGCTCACCGCTGAACACCGGGACAGTAGGGACTGAAGCTTTCTTT.

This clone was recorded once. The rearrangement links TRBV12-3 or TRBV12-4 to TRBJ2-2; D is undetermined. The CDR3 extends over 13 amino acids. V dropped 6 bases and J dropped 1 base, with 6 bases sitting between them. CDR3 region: CASREQNTGELFF. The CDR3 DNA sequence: TGTGCCAGCAGAGAACAGAACACCGGGGAGCTGTTTTTT.

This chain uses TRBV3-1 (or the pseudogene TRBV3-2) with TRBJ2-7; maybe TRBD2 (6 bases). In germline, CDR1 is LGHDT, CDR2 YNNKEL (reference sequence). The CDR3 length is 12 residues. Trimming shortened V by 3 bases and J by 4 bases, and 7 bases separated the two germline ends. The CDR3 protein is CASSQEGYEQYF. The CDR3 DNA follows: TGTGCCAGCAGCCAGGAGGGTTACGAGCAGTACTTC.

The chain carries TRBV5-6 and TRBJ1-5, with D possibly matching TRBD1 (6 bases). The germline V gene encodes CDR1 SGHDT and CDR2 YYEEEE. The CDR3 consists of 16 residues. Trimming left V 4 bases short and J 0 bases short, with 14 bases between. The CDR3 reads CASSGSMTGSNQPQHF. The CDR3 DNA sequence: TGTGCCAGCAGCGGCTCGATGACAGGTAGCAATCAGCCCCAGCATTTT.